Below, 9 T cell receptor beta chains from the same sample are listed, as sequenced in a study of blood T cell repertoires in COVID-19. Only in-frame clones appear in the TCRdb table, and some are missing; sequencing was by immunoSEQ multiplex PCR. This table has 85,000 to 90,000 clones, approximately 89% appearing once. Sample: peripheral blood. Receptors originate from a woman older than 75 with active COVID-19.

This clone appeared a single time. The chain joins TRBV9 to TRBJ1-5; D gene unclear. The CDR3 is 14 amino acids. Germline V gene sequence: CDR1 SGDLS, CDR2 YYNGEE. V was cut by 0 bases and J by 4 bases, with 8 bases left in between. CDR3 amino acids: CASSVGSGNQPQHF. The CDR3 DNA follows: TGTGCCAGCAGCGTAGGGTCGGGGAATCAGCCCCAGCATTTT.

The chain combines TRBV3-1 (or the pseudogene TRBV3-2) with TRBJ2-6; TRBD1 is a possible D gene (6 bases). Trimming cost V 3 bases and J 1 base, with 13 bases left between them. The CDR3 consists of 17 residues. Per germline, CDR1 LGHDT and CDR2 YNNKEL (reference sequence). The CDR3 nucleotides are TGTGCCAGCAGCCACTCATTTACAGGGTCTGGGGCCAACGTCCTGACTTTC. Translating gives CASSHSFTGSGANVLTF.

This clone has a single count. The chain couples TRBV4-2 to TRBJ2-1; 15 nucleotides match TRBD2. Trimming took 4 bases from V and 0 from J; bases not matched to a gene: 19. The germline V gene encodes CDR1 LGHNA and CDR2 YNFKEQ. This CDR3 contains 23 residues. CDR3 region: CASSRDPPRKGLAGGRSYNEQFF. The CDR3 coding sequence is TGTGCCAGCAGCCGCGACCCACCGCGGAAGGGACTAGCGGGAGGACGCTCCTACAATGAGCAGTTCTTC.

CDR3 in DNA: TGTGCCAGCAGTACCCTTAGGGGGTCCGACCAGCCCCAGCATTTT. It yields the protein CASSTLRGSDQPQHF. The V gene is TRBV28, the J gene TRBJ1-5; TRBD1 is a possible D gene (6 bases). The CDR3 loop spans 15 amino acids. Germline V gives CDR1 MDHEN, CDR2 SYDVKM. The germline V and J ends were trimmed by 5 bases and 7 bases, with 18 bases remaining between them.

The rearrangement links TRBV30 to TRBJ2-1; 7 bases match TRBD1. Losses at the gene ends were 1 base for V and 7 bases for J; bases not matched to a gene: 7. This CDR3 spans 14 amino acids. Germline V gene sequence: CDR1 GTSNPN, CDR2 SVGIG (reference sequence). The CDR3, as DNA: TGTGCCTGGAGTGCCGACAGGGTTTGGAATGAGCAGTTCTTC. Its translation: CAWSADRVWNEQFF. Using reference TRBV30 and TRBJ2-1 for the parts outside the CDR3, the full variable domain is SQTIHQWPATLVQPVGSPLSLECTVEGTSNPNLYWYRQAAGRGLQLLFYSVGIGQISSEVPQNLSASRPQDRQFILSSKKLLLSDSGFYLCAWSADRVWNEQFFGPGTRLTVL.

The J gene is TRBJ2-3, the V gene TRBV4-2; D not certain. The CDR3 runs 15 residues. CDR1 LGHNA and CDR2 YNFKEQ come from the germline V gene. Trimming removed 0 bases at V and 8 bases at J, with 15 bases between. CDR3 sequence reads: CASSQDWAAYVTQYF. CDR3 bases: TGTGCCAGCAGCCAAGATTGGGCCGCCTATGTTACGCAGTATTTT.

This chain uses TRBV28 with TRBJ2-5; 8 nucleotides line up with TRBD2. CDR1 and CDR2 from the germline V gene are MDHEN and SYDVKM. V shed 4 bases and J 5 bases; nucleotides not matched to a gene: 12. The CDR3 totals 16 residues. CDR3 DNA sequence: TGTGCCAGCAGTTCCATCAGCGGGAGAAGAGGGGAGACCCAGTACTTC. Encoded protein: CASSSISGRRGETQYF.

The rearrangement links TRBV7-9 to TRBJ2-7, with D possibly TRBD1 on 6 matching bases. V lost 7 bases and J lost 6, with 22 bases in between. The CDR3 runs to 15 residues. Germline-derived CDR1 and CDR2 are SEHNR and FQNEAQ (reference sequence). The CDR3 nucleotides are TGTGCCAGCACCAACAGGGAAAGAGGTCGGTTCGAGCAGTACTTC. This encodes CASTNRERGRFEQYF.

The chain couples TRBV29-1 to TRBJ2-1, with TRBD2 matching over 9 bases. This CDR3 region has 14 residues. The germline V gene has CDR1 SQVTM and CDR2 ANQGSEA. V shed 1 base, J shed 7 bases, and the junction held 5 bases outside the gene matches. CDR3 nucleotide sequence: TGCAGCGTTGAAGGTTCTAGCGGGAAGAATGAGCAGTTCTTC. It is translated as CSVEGSSGKNEQFF.